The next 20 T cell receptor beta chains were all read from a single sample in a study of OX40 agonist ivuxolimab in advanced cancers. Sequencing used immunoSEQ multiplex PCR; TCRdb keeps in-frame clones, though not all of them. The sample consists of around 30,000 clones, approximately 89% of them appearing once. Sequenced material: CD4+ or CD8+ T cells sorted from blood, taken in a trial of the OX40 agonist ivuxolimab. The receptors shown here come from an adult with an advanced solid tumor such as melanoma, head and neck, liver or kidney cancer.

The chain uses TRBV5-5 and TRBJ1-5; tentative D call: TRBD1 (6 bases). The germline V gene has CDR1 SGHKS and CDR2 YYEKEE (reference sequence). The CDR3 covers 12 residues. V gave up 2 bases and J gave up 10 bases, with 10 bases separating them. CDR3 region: CASSLPGEPQHF. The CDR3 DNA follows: TGTGCCAGCAGCTTACCAGGGGAACCCCAGCATTTT. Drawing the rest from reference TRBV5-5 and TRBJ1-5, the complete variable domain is DAGVTQSPTHLIKTRGQQVTLRCSPISGHKSVSWYQQVLGQGPQFIFQYYEKEERGRGNFPDRFSARQFPNYSSELNVNALLLGDSALYLCASSLPGEPQHFGDGTRLSIL.

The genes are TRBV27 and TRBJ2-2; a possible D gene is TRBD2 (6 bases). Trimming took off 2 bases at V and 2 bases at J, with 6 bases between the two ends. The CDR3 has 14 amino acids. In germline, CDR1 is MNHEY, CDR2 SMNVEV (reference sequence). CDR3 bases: TGTGCCAGCAGTTTAGCGGGAAACACCGGGGAGCTGTTTTTT. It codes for CASSLAGNTGELFF.

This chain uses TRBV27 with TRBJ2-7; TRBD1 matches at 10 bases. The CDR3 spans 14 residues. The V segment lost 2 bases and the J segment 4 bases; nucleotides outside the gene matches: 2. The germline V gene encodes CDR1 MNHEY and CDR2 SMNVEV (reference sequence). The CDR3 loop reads CASSLGTGVYEQYF. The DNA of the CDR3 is TGTGCCAGCAGTTTAGGGACAGGGGTTTACGAGCAGTACTTC.

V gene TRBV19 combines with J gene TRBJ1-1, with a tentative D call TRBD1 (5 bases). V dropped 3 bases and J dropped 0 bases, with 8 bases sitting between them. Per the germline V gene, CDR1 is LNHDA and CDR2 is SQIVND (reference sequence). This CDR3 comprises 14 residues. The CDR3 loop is CASSMGGMNTEAFF. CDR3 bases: TGTGCCAGTAGTATGGGGGGGATGAACACTGAAGCTTTCTTT. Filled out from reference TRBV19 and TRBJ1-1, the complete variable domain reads DGGITQSPKYLFRKEGQNVTLSCEQNLNHDAMYWYRQDPGQGLRLIYYSQIVNDFQKGDIAEGYSVSREKKESFPLTVTSAQKNPTAFYLCASSMGGMNTEAFFGQGTRLTVV.

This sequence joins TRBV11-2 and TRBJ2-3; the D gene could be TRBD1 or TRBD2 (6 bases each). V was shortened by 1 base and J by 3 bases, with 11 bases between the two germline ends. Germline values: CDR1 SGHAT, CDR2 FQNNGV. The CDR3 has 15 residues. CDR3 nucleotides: TGTGCCAGCAGCTTAGCCAGGGGACTGACAGATACGCAGTATTTT. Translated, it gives CASSLARGLTDTQYF.

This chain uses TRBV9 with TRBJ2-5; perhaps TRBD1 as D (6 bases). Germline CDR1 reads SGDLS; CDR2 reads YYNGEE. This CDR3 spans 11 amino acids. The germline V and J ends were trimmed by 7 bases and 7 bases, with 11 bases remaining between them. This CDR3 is CASARGGTQYF. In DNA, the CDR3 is TGTGCCAGCGCTCGAGGGGGGACCCAGTACTTC.

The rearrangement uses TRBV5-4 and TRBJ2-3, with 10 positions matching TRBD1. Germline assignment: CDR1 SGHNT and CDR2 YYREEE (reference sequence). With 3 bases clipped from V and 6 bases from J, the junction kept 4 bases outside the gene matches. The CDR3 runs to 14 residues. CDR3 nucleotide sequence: TGTGCCAGCAGCTCTGGACAGGGGGAGGATACGCAGTATTTT. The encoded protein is CASSSGQGEDTQYF.

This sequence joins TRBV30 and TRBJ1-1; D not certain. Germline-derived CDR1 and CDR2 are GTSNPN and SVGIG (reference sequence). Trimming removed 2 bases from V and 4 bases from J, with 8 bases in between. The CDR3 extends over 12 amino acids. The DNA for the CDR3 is TGTGCCTGGAGTTCGTCGGCCACTGAAGCTTTCTTT. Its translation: CAWSSSATEAFF.

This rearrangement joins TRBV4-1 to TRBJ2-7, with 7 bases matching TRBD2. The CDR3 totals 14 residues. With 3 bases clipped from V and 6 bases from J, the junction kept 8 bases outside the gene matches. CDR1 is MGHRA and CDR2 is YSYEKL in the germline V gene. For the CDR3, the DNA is TGCGCCAGCAGCCAGGTGGGAGGGCCTGGCGAGCAGTACTTC. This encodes CASSQVGGPGEQYF.

In nucleotides, the CDR3 is TGTGCCAGCAGCTTAGGTACTAGCGGGGCCTACGAGCAGTACTTC. This encodes CASSLGTSGAYEQYF. This chain joins TRBV11-2 and TRBJ2-7, with 10 bases that match TRBD2. Trimming removed 1 base from V and 2 bases from J; junction bases left unmatched: 2. Looked up from germline, CDR1 is SGHAT and CDR2 is FQNNGV. CDR3 size: 15 residues.

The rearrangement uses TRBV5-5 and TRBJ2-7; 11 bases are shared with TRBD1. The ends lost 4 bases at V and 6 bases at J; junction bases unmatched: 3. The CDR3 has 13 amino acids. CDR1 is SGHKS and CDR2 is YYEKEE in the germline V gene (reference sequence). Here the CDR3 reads CASSLGTGGEQYF. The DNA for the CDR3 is TGTGCCAGCAGCCTCGGGACAGGGGGCGAGCAGTACTTC. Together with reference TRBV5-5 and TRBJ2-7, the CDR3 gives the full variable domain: DAGVTQSPTHLIKTRGQQVTLRCSPISGHKSVSWYQQVLGQGPQFIFQYYEKEERGRGNFPDRFSARQFPNYSSELNVNALLLGDSALYLCASSLGTGGEQYFGPGTRLTVT.

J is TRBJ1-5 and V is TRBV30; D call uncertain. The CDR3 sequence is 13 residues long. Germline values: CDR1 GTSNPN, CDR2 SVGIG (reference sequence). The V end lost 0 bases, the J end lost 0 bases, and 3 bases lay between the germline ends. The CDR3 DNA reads TGTGCCTGGAGTGTGTCTAGCAATCAGCCCCAGCATTTT. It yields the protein CAWSVSSNQPQHF.

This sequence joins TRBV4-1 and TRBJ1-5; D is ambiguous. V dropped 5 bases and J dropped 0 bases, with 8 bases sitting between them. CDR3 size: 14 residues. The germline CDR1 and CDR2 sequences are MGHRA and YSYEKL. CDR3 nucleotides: TGCGCCAGCAGCGGCACGTCTAGCAATCAGCCCCAGCATTTT. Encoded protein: CASSGTSSNQPQHF.

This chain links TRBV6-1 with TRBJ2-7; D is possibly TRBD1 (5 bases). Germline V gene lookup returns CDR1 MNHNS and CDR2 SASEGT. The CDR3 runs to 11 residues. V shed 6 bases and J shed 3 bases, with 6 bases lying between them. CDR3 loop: CASRQGYEQYF. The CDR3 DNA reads TGTGCCAGCAGGCAGGGCTACGAGCAGTACTTC.

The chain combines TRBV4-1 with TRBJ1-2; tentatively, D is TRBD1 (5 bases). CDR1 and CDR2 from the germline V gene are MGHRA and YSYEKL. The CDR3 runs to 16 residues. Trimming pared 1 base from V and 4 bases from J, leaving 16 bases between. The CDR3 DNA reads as TGCGCCAGCAGCCAAGGTAGGCAGGGCGGATTCTATGGCTACACCTTC. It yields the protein CASSQGRQGGFYGYTF.

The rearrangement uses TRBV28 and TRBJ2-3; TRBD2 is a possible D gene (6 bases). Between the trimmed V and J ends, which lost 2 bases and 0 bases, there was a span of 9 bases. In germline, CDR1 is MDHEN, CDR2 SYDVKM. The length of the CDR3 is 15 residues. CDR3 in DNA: TGTGCCAGCAGTTTAAGCGGGCCTAGCACAGATACGCAGTATTTT. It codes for CASSLSGPSTDTQYF.

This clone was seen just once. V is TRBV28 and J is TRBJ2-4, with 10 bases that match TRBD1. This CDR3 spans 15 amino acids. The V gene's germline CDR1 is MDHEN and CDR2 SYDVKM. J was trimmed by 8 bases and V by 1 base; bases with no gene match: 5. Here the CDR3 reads CASSLSTGGDDIQYF. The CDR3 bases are TGTGCCAGCAGTTTATCGACAGGGGGCGATGACATTCAGTACTTC.

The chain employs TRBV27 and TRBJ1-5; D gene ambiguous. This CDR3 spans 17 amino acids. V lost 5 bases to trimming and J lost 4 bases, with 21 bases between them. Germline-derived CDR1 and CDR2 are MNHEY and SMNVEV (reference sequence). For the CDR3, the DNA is TGTGCCAGCAGTCCGAACCCCACAACCTCGGGGAATCAGCCCCAGCATTTT. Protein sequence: CASSPNPTTSGNQPQHF.

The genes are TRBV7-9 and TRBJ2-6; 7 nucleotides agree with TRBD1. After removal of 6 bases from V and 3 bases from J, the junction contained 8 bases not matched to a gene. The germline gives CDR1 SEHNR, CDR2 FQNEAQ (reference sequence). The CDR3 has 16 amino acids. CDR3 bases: TGTGCCAGCAGTATTTTGACAGGGAATGGGGCCAACGTCCTGACTTTC. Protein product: CASSILTGNGANVLTF.

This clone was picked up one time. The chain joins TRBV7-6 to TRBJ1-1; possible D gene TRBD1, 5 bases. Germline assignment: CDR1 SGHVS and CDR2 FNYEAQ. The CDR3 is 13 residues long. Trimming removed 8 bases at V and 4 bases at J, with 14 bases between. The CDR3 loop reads CASGPVGPTEAFF. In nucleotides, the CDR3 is TGTGCCAGCGGCCCCGTGGGGCCCACTGAAGCTTTCTTT.